This passage covers 23 T cell receptor beta chains from one sample sequenced in a study of regulatory T cells in long-lasting Graves disease. The time point is: persistent/refractory GD, antithyroid drugs over 5 years with positive TRAb. Researchers made the TCR library from RNA that was extracted from PBMCs. Arm-PCR of CDR3 regions with iRepertoire HTBI primers generated TCR beta libraries. One entry per CDR3 protein results from TCRdb running MiXCR on the multiplex PCR reads. Among more than 300,000 distinct CDR3 sequences, approximately 25% were seen once, and the ten largest hold approximately 30%. The sequences come from peripheral blood mononuclear cells (PBMCs), collected when the disease was refractory, from a patient treated with antithyroid drugs. These receptor sequences come from a woman between 35 and 50 years old with Graves disease.

In its sample, this clonotype was seen many times. The V call is TRBV28, the J call TRBJ2-4; no clear D. CDR1 is MDHEN, CDR2 SYDVKM, per germline. The CDR3 contains 15 residues. Trimming took 6 bases from V and 2 from J, leaving 14 bases between them. CDR3: CASRPHRRSKNIQYF. As DNA, the CDR3 is TGTGCCAGCAGGCCACACCGAAGGTCCAAAAACATTCAGTACTTC.

This clonotype was counted ten times or more. The chain has TRBV12-3 or TRBV12-4 and TRBJ1-5; 7 nucleotides line up with TRBD1. The CDR3 spans 16 residues. The V segment lost 3 bases and the J segment 1 base; nucleotides outside the gene matches: 6. In DNA, the CDR3 is TGTGCCAGCAGTTTCCGACAGGGAATGAGCAATCAGCCCCAGCATTTT. This encodes CASSFRQGMSNQPQHF.

This clonotype was recorded many times. The CDR3 coding sequence is TGTGCCAGCGGGGGATACGAGCAGTACTTC. Translated, it gives CASGGYEQYF. The chain uses TRBV28 and TRBJ2-7, with D perhaps being TRBD1 or TRBD2 (5 bases each). The CDR3 runs 10 residues. V gave up 8 bases and J gave up 4 bases, with 6 bases separating them. The germline V gene encodes CDR1 MDHEN and CDR2 SYDVKM.

This clonotype was seen many times. The chain joins TRBV19 to TRBJ2-5, with a weak D call TRBD1 (6 bases). Trimming removed 5 bases from V and 2 bases from J, with 12 bases in between. The CDR3 spans 14 residues. The germline gives CDR1 LNHDA, CDR2 SQIVND (reference sequence). CDR3 loop: CASSFDRYQETQYF. For the CDR3, the DNA is TGTGCCAGTAGTTTCGACAGGTATCAAGAGACCCAGTACTTC. Full variable domain (missing parts from reference TRBV19 and TRBJ2-5): DGGITQSPKYLFRKEGQNVTLSCEQNLNHDAMYWYRQDPGQGLRLIYYSQIVNDFQKGDIAEGYSVSREKKESFPLTVTSAQKNPTAFYLCASSFDRYQETQYFGPGTRLLVL.

As regards this clonotype: Its ends do not fully match the called genes, so a read error is possible. The chain combines TRBV7-9 with TRBJ2-5, with D uncertain. This CDR3 spans 12 amino acids. In germline, CDR1 is SEHNR, CDR2 FQNEAQ (reference sequence). The CDR3 nucleotides read TGTGCCAGTTCGGTAGGGTTGGAGACCCAGCACTTC. Protein: CASSVGLETQHF.

This clonotype was observed at least ten times. This rearrangement joins TRBV12-3 or TRBV12-4 to TRBJ2-2; D may match TRBD1 or TRBD2 (5 bases each). Between the trimmed V and J ends, which lost 5 bases and 5 bases, there was a span of 21 bases. This CDR3 has 17 residues. Written as DNA, the CDR3 is TGTGCCAGCAGTAAAATCTGGGACGGCAAGTGGACCGGGGAGCTGTTTTTT. This gives the protein CASSKIWDGKWTGELFF.

This chain uses TRBV4-1 with TRBJ1-4; D unclear. Germline CDR1 is MGHRA and CDR2 is YSYEKL. V lost 1 base to trimming and J lost 8 bases, with 8 bases between them. CDR3 length equals 13 residues. Written as DNA, the CDR3 is TGCGCCAGCAGCCAAGCAATGGTCGAAAAACTGTTTTTT. As protein: CASSQAMVEKLFF.

This sequence joins TRBV6-2 or TRBV6-3 and TRBJ2-3; D ambiguous. The V gene's germline CDR1 is MNHEY and CDR2 SVGEGT. This CDR3 has 13 residues. Trimming shortened V by 7 bases and J by 4 bases, and 12 bases separated the two germline ends. The DNA for the CDR3 is TGTGCCAGCACCTCGCGAGCCGCAGATACGCAGTATTTT. Protein: CASTSRAADTQYF.

Of note for this clonotype: A much larger clone sits a single nucleotide away, making a read error possible. The gene calls are TRBV7-9 and TRBJ1-5, with D perhaps matching TRBD1 (5 bases). Germline lookup yields CDR1 SEHNR and CDR2 FQNEAQ (reference sequence). CDR3 length equals 17 residues. The CDR3 spells CASSPGGTGLSNQPQRF. The CDR3, as DNA: TGTGCCAGCAGCCCTGGGGGGACTGGGCTCTCCAATCAGCCCCAGCGTTTT.

J is TRBJ2-2 and V is TRBV19, with D tentatively TRBD1 (5 bases). Germline lookup yields CDR1 LNHDA and CDR2 SQIVND (reference sequence). The CDR3 consists of 16 residues. Trimming took 3 bases from V and 0 from J, leaving 11 bases between them. The CDR3 loop is CASSIHGRANTGELFF. The CDR3 DNA reads TGTGCCAGTAGTATTCACGGCAGGGCGAACACCGGGGAGCTGTTTTTT.

The sample holds many counts of this clonotype. V gene TRBV6-5 combines with J gene TRBJ2-7, with TRBD1 matching 9 bases. V lost 2 bases to trimming and J lost 4 bases; unmatched junction nucleotides: 6. Germline values: CDR1 MNHEY, CDR2 SVGAGI. The CDR3 is 15 residues long. This CDR3 is CASSYQYRGQYEQYF. The CDR3 DNA reads TGTGCCAGCAGTTACCAATACAGGGGGCAATACGAGCAGTACTTC.

The rearrangement joins TRBV20-1 to TRBJ1-2; no reliable D call. This CDR3 is 14 amino acids long. V lost 3 bases, J lost 4 bases, and 15 bases lay in between. Germline assignment: CDR1 DFQATT and CDR2 SNEGSKA (reference sequence). In nucleotides, the CDR3 is TGCAGTGCTAGGGCCAGGCTGGCTCTCTATGGCTACACCTTC. It encodes CSARARLALYGYTF.

In this sample, this clonotype turned up a few times. The rearrangement links TRBV7-9 to TRBJ2-7; weak D call: TRBD1 (6 bases). Germline V gene sequence: CDR1 SEHNR, CDR2 FQNEAQ (reference sequence). This CDR3 region has 14 residues. Trimming shortened V by 4 bases and J by 0 bases, and 10 bases separated the two germline ends. CDR3 protein: CASSSAQGSYEQYF. The CDR3 DNA reads as TGTGCCAGCAGCTCAGCACAGGGCTCCTACGAGCAGTACTTC.

In nucleotides, the CDR3 is TGCAGTGCTAGACTCGGGGGCGGGGTTGGGGAAGCTTTCTTT. The encoded protein is CSARLGGGVGEAFF. The chain has TRBV20-1 and TRBJ1-1, with D possibly matching TRBD1 (6 bases). The ends were cut back, 2 bases at V and 8 bases at J, with 18 bases in the middle. This CDR3 is built from 14 residues. CDR1 is DFQATT, CDR2 SNEGSKA, per germline (reference sequence).

The rearrangement uses TRBV5-1 and TRBJ2-7, with TRBD2 matching 13 bases. The V gene's germline CDR1 is SGHRS and CDR2 YFSETQ. V shed 3 bases and J 0 bases; nucleotides not matched to a gene: 6. The CDR3 runs 17 residues. The CDR3, as DNA: TGCGCCAGCAGCTCCGGACTAGCGGGAGTTAGCTCCTACGAGCAGTACTTC. This translates into CASSSGLAGVSSYEQYF.

The chain uses TRBV7-9 and TRBJ1-5, with TRBD1 matching over 7 bases. V was pared by 4 bases and J by 4 bases, with 4 bases of the junction left unmatched. The length of the CDR3 is 14 residues. Germline V CDR1 and CDR2: SEHNR, FQNEAQ (reference sequence). The CDR3 reads CASSWPGQNQPQHF. In DNA, the CDR3 is TGTGCCAGCAGCTGGCCGGGACAGAATCAGCCCCAGCATTTT. The variable domain in full, with the rest retrieved from reference TRBV7-9 and TRBJ1-5, is DTGVSQNPRHKITKRGQNVTFRCDPISEHNRLYWYRQTLGQGPEFLTYFQNEAQLEKSRLLSDRFSAERPKGSFSTLEIQRTEQGDSAMYLCASSWPGQNQPQHFGDGTRLSIL.

The gene calls are TRBV20-1 and TRBJ2-1; 9 nucleotides align to TRBD2. Looked up from germline, CDR1 is DFQATT and CDR2 is SNEGSKA (reference sequence). The length of the CDR3 is 15 residues. The CDR3 reads CTSLEQAGGRHEQFF. Here the CDR3 DNA reads TGCACCTCGCTAGAGCAAGCGGGAGGCCGTCATGAGCAGTTCTTC.

CDR3 amino acids: CASSGLGLFNEQFF. For the CDR3, the DNA is TGTGCCAGCAGTGGCCTGGGACTTTTCAATGAGCAGTTCTTC. This chain uses TRBV27 with TRBJ2-1, with D possibly TRBD2 on 6 matching bases. The V end lost 5 bases, the J end lost 6 bases, and 14 bases lay between the germline ends. This CDR3 spans 14 amino acids. CDR1 and CDR2 (germline): MNHEY, SMNVEV (reference sequence).

The gene calls are TRBV30 and TRBJ1-5, with no clear D. Per the germline V gene, CDR1 is GTSNPN and CDR2 is SVGIG (reference sequence). The length of the CDR3 is 13 residues. Trimming shortened V by 2 bases and J by 4 bases, and 9 bases separated the two germline ends. The CDR3 spells CAWSRQPNQPQHF. CDR3 DNA: TGTGCCTGGAGTAGGCAGCCGAATCAGCCCCAGCATTTT.

Concerning this clonotype: It differs at one base from a far larger clone, so likely a read error. The V gene is TRBV7-9, the J gene TRBJ2-5, with D possibly called TRBD1 or TRBD2 (5 bases each). This CDR3 contains 16 residues. CDR1 and CDR2 (germline): SEHNR, FQNEAQ (reference sequence). Trimming pared 1 base from V and 7 bases from J, leaving 19 bases between. CDR3 nucleotide sequence: TGTGCCAGCAGCTTAGAGGGTTCCAGGGCGCGGGTGACCCAGTACTTC. Translated, it gives CASSLEGSRARVTQYF.

In the case of this clonotype: Because it lacks the conserved phenylalanine or tryptophan at the end, this CDR3 is likely a read error. Here the CDR3 DNA reads TGTGCCAGCTCAAATTCCGGGACTTCCGACAACACCGGGGAGCTGTTTTCT. It is translated as CASSNSGTSDNTGELFS. The chain employs TRBV25-1 and TRBJ2-2; tentative D call: TRBD2 (6 bases). Germline V gives CDR1 MGHDK, CDR2 SYGVNS. The CDR3 length is 17 residues. The V end lost 8 bases, the J end lost 2 bases, and 21 bases lay between the germline ends.

The chain recombines TRBV15 with TRBJ2-7, with a weak D call TRBD2 (5 bases). The germline V and J ends were trimmed by 2 bases and 2 bases, with 13 bases remaining between them. Looked up from germline, CDR1 is LNHNV and CDR2 is YYDKDF (reference sequence). This CDR3 is 15 amino acids long. Here the CDR3 DNA reads TGTGCCACCAGCAGACAGGCCGGGGTAACCTACGAGCAGTACTTC. It specifies CATSRQAGVTYEQYF.

With respect to this clonotype: This may stem from a read error, because a much larger clone lies one nucleotide away. This rearrangement joins TRBV2 to TRBJ2-5, with 11 bases that match TRBD2. V dropped 4 bases and J dropped 7; count of bases not matched to a gene: 11. This CDR3 region has 16 residues. The germline V gene has CDR1 SNHLY and CDR2 FYNNEI. The CDR3: CASSGDSGRDWVTQYF. CDR3 DNA sequence: TGTGCCAGCAGTGGGGATAGCGGGAGGGATTGGGTGACCCAGTACTTC.